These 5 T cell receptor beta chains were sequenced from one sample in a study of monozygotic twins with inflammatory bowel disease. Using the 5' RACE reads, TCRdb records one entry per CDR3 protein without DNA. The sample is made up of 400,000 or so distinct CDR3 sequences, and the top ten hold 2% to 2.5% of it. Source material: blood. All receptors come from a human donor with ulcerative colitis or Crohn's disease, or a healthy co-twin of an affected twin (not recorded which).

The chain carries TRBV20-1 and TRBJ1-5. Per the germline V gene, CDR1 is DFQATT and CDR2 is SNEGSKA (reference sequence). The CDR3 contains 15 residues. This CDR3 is CSARDTRNSNQPQHF.

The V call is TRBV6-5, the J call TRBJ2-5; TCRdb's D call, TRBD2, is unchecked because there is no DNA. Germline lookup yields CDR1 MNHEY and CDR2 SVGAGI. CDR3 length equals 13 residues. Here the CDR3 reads CASSPRRSSTQYF.

The CDR3 is CASSKQGGTEAFF. The chain uses TRBV7-9 and TRBJ1-1; TCRdb proposes TRBD1, but this gene call is untestable without DNA. The CDR3 extends over 13 amino acids. Looked up from germline, CDR1 is SEHNR and CDR2 is FQNEAQ (reference sequence).

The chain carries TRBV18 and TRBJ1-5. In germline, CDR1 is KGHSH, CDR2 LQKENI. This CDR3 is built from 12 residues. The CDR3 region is CASSPEGTPQHF.

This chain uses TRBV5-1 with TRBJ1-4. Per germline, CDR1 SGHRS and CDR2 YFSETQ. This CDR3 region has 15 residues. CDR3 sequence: CASSSGQGEGEKLFF.